Listed here are 22 T cell receptor beta chains from one sample, sequenced in a study of molecular identifiers for immune sequencing clone quantification. MiXCR, applied by TCRdb to the PCR reads, yields one record per CDR3 protein. The table has some 320,000 distinct CDR3 sequences, about 20% seen once. Sequenced input: naive CD8+ T cells from blood, with Jurkat cell RNA spiked in. Subset denoted: FACS-sorted CD8+CD4-CCR7+CD45RA+ naive T cells. The receptors come from a human donor in good health. Some libraries in this study had Jurkat cell RNA spiked in.

This clonotype appeared a few times. The J gene is TRBJ2-7, the V gene TRBV9; tentative D call: TRBD2 (5 bases). In germline, CDR1 is SGDLS, CDR2 YYNGEE. The CDR3 contains 15 residues. Trimming took 0 bases from V and 4 from J, leaving 14 bases between them. The CDR3 here is CASSVDGLQAYEQYF. CDR3 nucleotide sequence: TGTGCCAGCAGCGTAGATGGACTGCAGGCGTACGAGCAGTACTTC.

This clonotype was observed many times. This chain uses TRBV19 with TRBJ2-7; D remains unclear. V lost 2 bases and J 3 bases, leaving 11 bases between the germline ends. This CDR3 is 14 amino acids long. Germline V gives CDR1 LNHDA, CDR2 SQIVND (reference sequence). The CDR3 region is CASSILGTGYEQYF. CDR3 DNA sequence: TGTGCCAGTAGTATATTGGGAACCGGCTACGAGCAGTACTTC.

This clonotype occurred once. This sequence may be a read error, since a much larger clone differs from it by one base. V is TRBV6-5 and J is TRBJ2-7, with D possibly matching TRBD2 (5 bases). The V gene's germline CDR1 is MNHEY and CDR2 SVGAGI. This CDR3 contains 14 residues. The CDR3 DNA reads TGTGCCGGCAGCCTATCTAGGAGGCCCTACGAGCAGTACTTC. It is translated as CAGSLSRRPYEQYF.

The chain combines TRBV6-2 or TRBV6-3 with TRBJ2-3; 11 nucleotides match TRBD2. CDR3 length: 17 residues. J gave up 6 bases and V 0 bases, and 8 bases lay outside the gene matches. Germline V gives CDR1 MNHEY, CDR2 SVGEGT. CDR3 region: CASSYSWGLAAGDTQYF. DNA for the CDR3: TGTGCCAGCAGTTACTCTTGGGGACTAGCGGCTGGTGATACGCAGTATTTT.

In its sample, this clonotype was seen a few times. One junction end does not reproduce the germline sequence, and a read error may be involved. The rearrangement joins TRBV6-5 to TRBJ1-1, with a tentative D call TRBD1 (5 bases). This CDR3 spans 12 amino acids. Germline V gene data show CDR1 as MNHEY and CDR2 as SVGAGI. CDR3 residues: CASSYQGTEASF. For the CDR3, the DNA is TGTGCCAGCAGTTATCAGGGCACTGAAGCTTCCTTT.

This clonotype showed up many times. The chain combines TRBV6-5 with TRBJ2-7; TRBD2 matches 8 bases. V was clipped by 0 bases and J by 1 base; unmatched bases: 8. The CDR3 length is 17 residues. Germline loops: CDR1 MNHEY, CDR2 SVGAGI. DNA for the CDR3: TGTGCCAGCAGTTACTCGATCGCGGGGGGTTTGTCCTACGAGCAGTACTTC. Translation: CASSYSIAGGLSYEQYF.

This clonotype appeared a few times. This chain joins TRBV12-3 or TRBV12-4 and TRBJ1-1, with D perhaps TRBD1 (5 bases). V was shortened by 3 bases and J by 7 bases, with 15 bases between the two germline ends. There are 14 residues in the CDR3. CDR3 bases: TGTGCCAGCAGTTTTCCCAACGGGCAGGGTGAAGCTTTCTTT. Encoded protein: CASSFPNGQGEAFF.

The table lists this clonotype with a few counts. The rearrangement joins TRBV18 to TRBJ2-5; TRBD1 matches at 9 bases. The ends lost 5 bases at V and 2 bases at J; junction bases unmatched: 0. Germline V gives CDR1 KGHSH, CDR2 LQKENI. This CDR3 has 13 residues. CDR3 in DNA: TGTGCCAGCTCAGGGACAGGGCAAGAGACCCAGTACTTC. Translated, it gives CASSGTGQETQYF.

This clonotype showed up many times. The J gene is TRBJ1-2, the V gene TRBV30, with a tentative D call TRBD1 (5 bases). This CDR3 is built from 13 residues. Germline CDR1 reads GTSNPN; CDR2 reads SVGIG (reference sequence). V was pared by 2 bases and J by 5 bases, with 12 bases between. CDR3 DNA sequence: TGTGCCTGGAGTAACTTCGGGGGGTATGGCTACACCTTC. Translation gives CAWSNFGGYGYTF.

This clonotype turned up a few times. V usage is TRBV30 and J usage is TRBJ2-3; D gene unclear. Germline assignment: CDR1 GTSNPN and CDR2 SVGIG (reference sequence). The CDR3 contains 13 residues. Trimming removed 1 base from V and 2 bases from J, with 7 bases in between. In DNA, the CDR3 is TGTGCCTGGAGTGCGACGGTCACAGATACGCAGTATTTT. Protein sequence: CAWSATVTDTQYF.

This clonotype has only a few counts. This chain connects TRBV12-3 or TRBV12-4 to TRBJ1-1; 8 nucleotides align to TRBD1. V was pared by 2 bases and J by 4 bases, with 3 bases of the junction left unmatched. This CDR3 contains 14 residues. In DNA form, the CDR3 reads TGTGCCAGCAGTTTACAGGGGGCGCGCACTGAAGCTTTCTTT. Protein: CASSLQGARTEAFF.

This clonotype was counted ten times or more. The chain is built from TRBV29-1 and TRBJ2-1; D uncertain. The germline V gene has CDR1 SQVTM and CDR2 ANQGSEA. The CDR3 contains 13 residues. V was pared by 5 bases and J by 4 bases, with 12 bases between. The CDR3 spells CSVSAPGYNEQFF. For the CDR3, the DNA is TGCAGCGTTAGTGCACCGGGTTACAATGAGCAGTTCTTC.

This clonotype was counted at least ten times. The chain is built from TRBV7-9 and TRBJ1-3; no clear D. The V end was cut by 1 base, the J end by 4 bases, with 8 bases between. This CDR3 is 14 amino acids long. From germline, CDR1 is SEHNR and CDR2 FQNEAQ (reference sequence). The CDR3 loop is CASSLVGAGNTIYF. The CDR3 region has the DNA TGTGCCAGCAGCTTAGTGGGTGCCGGAAACACCATATATTTT.

At least ten counts were recorded for this clonotype. The chain combines TRBV4-3 with TRBJ2-3; 7 nucleotides line up with TRBD1. This CDR3 has 16 amino acids. V shed 1 base and J 5 bases; nucleotides not matched to a gene: 9. The germline V gene encodes CDR1 LGHNA and CDR2 YSLEER. The chain's CDR3 is CASSQVTGQLLDTQYF. CDR3 nucleotide sequence: TGCGCCAGCAGCCAAGTTACGGGACAGCTCTTAGATACGCAGTATTTT.

In regard to this clonotype: The final CDR3 position lacks the conserved phenylalanine or tryptophan, pointing to a likely read error. The rearrangement links TRBV30 to TRBJ2-3; 11 nucleotides align to TRBD2. Per the germline V gene, CDR1 is GTSNPN and CDR2 is SVGIG (reference sequence). The CDR3 covers 15 residues. The ends lost 4 bases at V and 2 bases at J; junction bases unmatched: 5. The CDR3 DNA reads TGTGCCTGGACTCTAGCGGGAGGATTCACAGATACGCAGTATTTA. It is translated as CAWTLAGGFTDTQYL.

The chain has TRBV6-5 and TRBJ2-3; D possibly corresponds to TRBD1 (6 bases). V dropped 1 base and J dropped 4 bases, with 6 bases sitting between them. The CDR3 loop spans 13 amino acids. The germline gives CDR1 MNHEY, CDR2 SVGAGI. In DNA, the CDR3 is TGTGCCAGCAGTTACTACAGGGCAGATACGCAGTATTTT. Translation: CASSYYRADTQYF.

This clonotype was seen many times. CDR3 sequence reads: CSVEAWTEETQYF. Here the CDR3 DNA reads TGCAGCGTTGAAGCTTGGACAGAAGAGACCCAGTACTTC. The chain carries TRBV29-1 and TRBJ2-5; D is possibly TRBD1 (6 bases). Germline CDR1 SQVTM, CDR2 ANQGSEA. CDR3 length: 13 amino acids. The V end was cut by 1 base, the J end by 3 bases, with 9 bases between.

On this clonotype itself: This may stem from a read error, because a much larger clone lies one nucleotide away. The rearrangement links TRBV15 to TRBJ1-5; the D gene is possibly TRBD1 (5 bases). The ends were cut back, 1 base at V and 5 bases at J, with 12 bases in the middle. The germline V gene has CDR1 LNHNV and CDR2 YYDKDF (reference sequence). The CDR3 contains 15 residues. The CDR3 DNA reads as TGTGCCACCAGCAGAGTGGGACGGGGTCATCAGCCCCAGCATTTT. It codes for CATSRVGRGHQPQHF.

This clonotype was observed many times. The chain couples TRBV29-1 to TRBJ2-3, with D uncertain. Per the germline V gene, CDR1 is SQVTM and CDR2 is ANQGSEA. V dropped 2 bases and J dropped 6 bases, with 12 bases sitting between them. The CDR3 has 13 amino acids. The CDR3 sequence is CSVELSNGDTQYF. The CDR3 DNA follows: TGCAGCGTTGAATTATCGAACGGGGATACGCAGTATTTT.

The table lists this clonotype with many counts. The V call is TRBV7-9, the J call TRBJ2-3; D not resolved. CDR3 size: 12 residues. With 0 bases removed from V and 4 bases from J, the gap between germline ends came to 2 bases. Germline-derived CDR1 and CDR2 are SEHNR and FQNEAQ (reference sequence). CDR3: CASSLASDTQYF. The CDR3 nucleotides are TGTGCCAGCAGCTTAGCATCAGATACGCAGTATTTT.

Comment on this clonotype: Since no conserved phenylalanine or tryptophan closes the CDR3, a read error is the likely cause. This chain uses TRBV28 with TRBJ1-4, with D hard to call. V shed 1 base and J shed 5 bases, with 11 bases lying between them. The CDR3 consists of 15 residues. Germline CDR1 and CDR2: MDHEN and SYDVKM. CDR3: CASSLYGFPNEKLFS. DNA of the CDR3: TGTGCCAGCAGTTTATACGGGTTTCCGAATGAAAAACTGTTTTCT.

This clonotype was observed many times. V gene TRBV12-5 combines with J gene TRBJ1-1, with D possibly TRBD1 on 6 matching bases. V was pared by 5 bases and J by 6 bases, with 13 bases between. CDR3 length: 13 amino acids. From germline, CDR1 is LGHNT and CDR2 FRNRAP. The CDR3 reads CASGMDSYAEAFF. The CDR3 coding sequence is TGTGCTAGTGGTATGGACAGCTACGCTGAAGCTTTCTTT.